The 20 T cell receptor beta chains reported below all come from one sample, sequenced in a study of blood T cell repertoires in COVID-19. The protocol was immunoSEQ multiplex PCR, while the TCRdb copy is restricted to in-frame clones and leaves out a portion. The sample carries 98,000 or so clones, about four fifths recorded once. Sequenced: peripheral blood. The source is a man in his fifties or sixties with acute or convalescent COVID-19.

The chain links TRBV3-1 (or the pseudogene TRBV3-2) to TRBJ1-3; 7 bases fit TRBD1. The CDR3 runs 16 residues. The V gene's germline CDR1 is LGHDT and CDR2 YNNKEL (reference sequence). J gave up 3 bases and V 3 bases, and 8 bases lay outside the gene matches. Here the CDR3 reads CASSQGPTGLGNTIYF. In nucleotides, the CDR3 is TGTGCCAGCAGCCAGGGTCCGACAGGGCTTGGAAACACCATATATTTT.

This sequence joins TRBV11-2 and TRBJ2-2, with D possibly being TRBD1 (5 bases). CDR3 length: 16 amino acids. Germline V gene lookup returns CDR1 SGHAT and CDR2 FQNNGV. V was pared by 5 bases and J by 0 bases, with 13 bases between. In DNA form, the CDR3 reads TGTGCCAGCAGCGCTCAGGGTGGTGCGAACACCGGGGAGCTGTTTTTT. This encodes CASSAQGGANTGELFF.

The DNA of the CDR3 is TGTGCCAGCTCACAGCGGCAGGGGGATGCAGATACGCAGTATTTT. It translates to CASSQRQGDADTQYF. J is TRBJ2-3 and V is TRBV18; 7 bases fit TRBD1. Germline CDR1 reads KGHSH; CDR2 reads LQKENI. The CDR3 is 15 residues long. Trimming removed 4 bases from V and 4 bases from J; junction bases left unmatched: 8.

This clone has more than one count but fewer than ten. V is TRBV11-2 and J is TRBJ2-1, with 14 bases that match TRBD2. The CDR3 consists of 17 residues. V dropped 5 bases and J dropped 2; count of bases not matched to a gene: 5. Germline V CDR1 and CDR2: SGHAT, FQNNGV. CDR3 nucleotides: TGTGCCAGCAGCGGGACTAGCGGGGGACTAGCCTACAATGAGCAGTTCTTC. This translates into CASSGTSGGLAYNEQFF.

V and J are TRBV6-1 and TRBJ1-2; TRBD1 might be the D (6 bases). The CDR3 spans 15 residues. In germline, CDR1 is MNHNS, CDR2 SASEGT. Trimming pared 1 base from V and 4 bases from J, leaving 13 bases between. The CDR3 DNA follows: TGTGCCAGCAGTGAAGGCCCAGGGGAGGGCTATGGCTACACCTTC. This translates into CASSEGPGEGYGYTF.

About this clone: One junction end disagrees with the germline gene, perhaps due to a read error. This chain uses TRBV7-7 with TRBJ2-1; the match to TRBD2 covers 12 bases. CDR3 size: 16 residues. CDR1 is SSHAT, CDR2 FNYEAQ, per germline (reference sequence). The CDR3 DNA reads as TGTGCTAGCAGCTTAGGGCTAGCGGGAGGGGCCAATGAGCAGTTCTTC. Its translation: CASSLGLAGGANEQFF.

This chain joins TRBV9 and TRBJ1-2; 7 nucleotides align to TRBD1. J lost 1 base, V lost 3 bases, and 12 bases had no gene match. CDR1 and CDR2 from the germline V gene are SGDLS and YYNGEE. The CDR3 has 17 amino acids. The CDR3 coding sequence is TGTGCCAGCAGCGACGCCCAGACAGGGTGGGGTAACTATGGCTACACCTTC. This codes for CASSDAQTGWGNYGYTF.

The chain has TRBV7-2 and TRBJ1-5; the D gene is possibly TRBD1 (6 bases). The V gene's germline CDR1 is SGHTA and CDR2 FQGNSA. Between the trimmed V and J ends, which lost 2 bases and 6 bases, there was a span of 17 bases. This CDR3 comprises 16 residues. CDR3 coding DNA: TGTGCCAGCAGCTTACTTCCTCGGGGGGCGGGTCAGCCCCAGCATTTT. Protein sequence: CASSLLPRGAGQPQHF.

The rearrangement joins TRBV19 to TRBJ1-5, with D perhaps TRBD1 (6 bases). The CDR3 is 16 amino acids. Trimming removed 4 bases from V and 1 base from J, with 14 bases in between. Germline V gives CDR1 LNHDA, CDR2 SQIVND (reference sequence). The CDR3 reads CASSKQGLVSNQPQHF. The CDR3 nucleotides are TGTGCCAGTAGTAAACAGGGCCTTGTAAGCAATCAGCCCCAGCATTTT.

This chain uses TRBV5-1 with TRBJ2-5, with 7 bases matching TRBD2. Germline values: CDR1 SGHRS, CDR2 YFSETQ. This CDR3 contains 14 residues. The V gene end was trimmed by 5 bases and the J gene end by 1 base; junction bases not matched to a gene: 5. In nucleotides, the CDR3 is TGCGCCAGCAGTTTTACTAGCGTCCAAGAGACCCAGTACTTC. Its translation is CASSFTSVQETQYF.

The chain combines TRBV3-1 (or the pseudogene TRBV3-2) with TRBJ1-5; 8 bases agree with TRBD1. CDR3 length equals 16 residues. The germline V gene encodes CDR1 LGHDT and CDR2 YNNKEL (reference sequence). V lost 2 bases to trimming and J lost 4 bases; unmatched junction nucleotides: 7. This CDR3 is CASSQRTGRGNQPQHF. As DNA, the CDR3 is TGTGCCAGCAGCCAAAGGACAGGGAGGGGTAATCAGCCCCAGCATTTT.

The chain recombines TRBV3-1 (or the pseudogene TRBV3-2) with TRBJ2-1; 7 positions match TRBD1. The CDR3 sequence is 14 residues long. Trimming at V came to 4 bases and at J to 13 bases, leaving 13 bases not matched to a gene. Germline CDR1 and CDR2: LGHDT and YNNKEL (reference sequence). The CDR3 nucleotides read TGTGCCAGCAGCCCTGGTAGGGGGCCAATACCCCAGTTCTTC. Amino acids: CASSPGRGPIPQFF.

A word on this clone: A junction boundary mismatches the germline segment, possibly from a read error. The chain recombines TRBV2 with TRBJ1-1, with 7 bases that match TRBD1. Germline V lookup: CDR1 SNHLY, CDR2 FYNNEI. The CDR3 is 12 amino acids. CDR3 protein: CSSRTGNTEAFF. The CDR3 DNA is TGTTCCAGCAGGACAGGGAACACTGAAGCTTTCTTT.

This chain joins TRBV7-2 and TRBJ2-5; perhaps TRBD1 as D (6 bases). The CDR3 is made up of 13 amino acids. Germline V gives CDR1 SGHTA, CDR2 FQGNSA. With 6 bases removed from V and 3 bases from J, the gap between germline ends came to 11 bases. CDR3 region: CASSSQGKETQYF. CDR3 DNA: TGTGCCAGCAGTTCACAGGGAAAAGAGACCCAGTACTTC.

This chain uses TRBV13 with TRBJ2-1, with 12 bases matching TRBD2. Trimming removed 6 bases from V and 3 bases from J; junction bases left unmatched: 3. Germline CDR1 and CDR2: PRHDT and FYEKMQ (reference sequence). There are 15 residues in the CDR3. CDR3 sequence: CASSRTSGNYNEQFF. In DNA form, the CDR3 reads TGTGCCAGCAGTCGGACTAGCGGGAACTACAATGAGCAGTTCTTC.

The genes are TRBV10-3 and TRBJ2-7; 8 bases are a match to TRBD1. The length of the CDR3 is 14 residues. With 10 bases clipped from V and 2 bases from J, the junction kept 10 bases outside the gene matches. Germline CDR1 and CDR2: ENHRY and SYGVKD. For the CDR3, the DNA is TGTGCCAGCCTAGACCGGACAGGGACCTACGAGCAGTACTTC. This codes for CASLDRTGTYEQYF.

The chain's CDR3 is CASSWAGTGGRQETQYF. CDR3 DNA sequence: TGCGCCAGCAGCTGGGCTGGGACAGGGGGCCGCCAAGAGACCCAGTACTTC. The chain combines TRBV5-1 with TRBJ2-5, with TRBD1 matching 12 bases. The trim removed 3 bases at V and 1 base at J, leaving 7 bases unmatched. CDR3 length: 17 residues. Germline V CDR1 and CDR2: SGHRS, YFSETQ.

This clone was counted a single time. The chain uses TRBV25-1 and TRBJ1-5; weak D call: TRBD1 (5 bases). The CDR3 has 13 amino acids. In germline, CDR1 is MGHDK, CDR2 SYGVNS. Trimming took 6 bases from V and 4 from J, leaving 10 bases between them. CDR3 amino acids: CASSKTENQPQHF. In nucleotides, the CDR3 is TGTGCCAGCAGCAAGACAGAGAATCAGCCCCAGCATTTT.

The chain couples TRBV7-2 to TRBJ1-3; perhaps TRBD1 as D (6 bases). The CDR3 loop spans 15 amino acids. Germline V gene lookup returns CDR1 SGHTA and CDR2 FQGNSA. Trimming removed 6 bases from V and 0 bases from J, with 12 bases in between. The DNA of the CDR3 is TGTGCCAGCAGGCCTCAGGGGAACTCTGGAAACACCATATATTTT. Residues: CASRPQGNSGNTIYF.

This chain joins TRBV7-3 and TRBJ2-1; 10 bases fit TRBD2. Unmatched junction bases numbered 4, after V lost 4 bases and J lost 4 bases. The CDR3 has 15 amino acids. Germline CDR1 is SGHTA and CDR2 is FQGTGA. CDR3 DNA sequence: TGTGCCAGCAGCTCGGGACTAGCGCTATACAATGAGCAGTTCTTC. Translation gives CASSSGLALYNEQFF.